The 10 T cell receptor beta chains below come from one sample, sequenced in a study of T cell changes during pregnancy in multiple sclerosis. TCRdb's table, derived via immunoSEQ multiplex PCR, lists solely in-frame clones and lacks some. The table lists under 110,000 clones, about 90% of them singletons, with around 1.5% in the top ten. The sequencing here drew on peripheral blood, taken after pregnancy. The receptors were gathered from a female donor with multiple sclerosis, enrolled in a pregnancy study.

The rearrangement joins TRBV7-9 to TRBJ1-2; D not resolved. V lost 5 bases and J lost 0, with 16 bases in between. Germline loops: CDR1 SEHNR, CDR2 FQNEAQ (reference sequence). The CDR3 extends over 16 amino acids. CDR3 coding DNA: TGTGCCAGCAGCCCATCGGTAGGAGGTACTAACTATGGCTACACCTTC. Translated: CASSPSVGGTNYGYTF.

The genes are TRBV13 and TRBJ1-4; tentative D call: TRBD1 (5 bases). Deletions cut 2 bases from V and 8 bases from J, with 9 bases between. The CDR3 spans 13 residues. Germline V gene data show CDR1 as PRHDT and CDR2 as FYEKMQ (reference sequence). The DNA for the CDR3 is TGTGCCAGCAGCTTAAGAAGGGGCGAAAAACTGTTTTTT. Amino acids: CASSLRRGEKLFF.

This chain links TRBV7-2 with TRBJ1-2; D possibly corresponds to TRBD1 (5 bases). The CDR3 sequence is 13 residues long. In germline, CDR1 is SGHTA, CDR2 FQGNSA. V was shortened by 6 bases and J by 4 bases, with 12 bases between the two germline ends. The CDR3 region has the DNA TGTGCCAGCAGTTACACAGGCTCCTATGGCTACACCTTC. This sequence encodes CASSYTGSYGYTF.

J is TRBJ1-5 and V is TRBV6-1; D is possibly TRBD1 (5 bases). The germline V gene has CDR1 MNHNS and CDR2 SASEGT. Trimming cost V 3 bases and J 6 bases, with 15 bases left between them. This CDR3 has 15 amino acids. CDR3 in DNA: TGTGCCAGCAGTGATGACAGCGGGAAAGGTCAGCCCCAGCATTTT. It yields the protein CASSDDSGKGQPQHF.

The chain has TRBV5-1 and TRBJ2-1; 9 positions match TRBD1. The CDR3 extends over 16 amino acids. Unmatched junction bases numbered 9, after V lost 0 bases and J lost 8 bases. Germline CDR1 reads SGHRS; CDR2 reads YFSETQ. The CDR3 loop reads CASSLAGTGKLYEQFF. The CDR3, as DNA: TGCGCCAGCAGCTTGGCCGGGACAGGGAAGCTCTATGAGCAGTTCTTC.

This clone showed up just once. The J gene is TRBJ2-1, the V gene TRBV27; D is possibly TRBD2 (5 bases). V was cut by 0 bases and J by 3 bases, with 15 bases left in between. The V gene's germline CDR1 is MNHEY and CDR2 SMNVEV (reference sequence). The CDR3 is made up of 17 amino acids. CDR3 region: CASSLSVYDYVYNEQFF. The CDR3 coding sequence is TGTGCCAGCAGTTTATCGGTCTACGACTATGTCTACAATGAGCAGTTCTTC.

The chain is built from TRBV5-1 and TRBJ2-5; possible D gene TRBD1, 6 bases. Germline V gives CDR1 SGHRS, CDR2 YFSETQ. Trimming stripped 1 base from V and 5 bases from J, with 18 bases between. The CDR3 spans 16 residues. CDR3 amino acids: CASSLFRGAPGETQYF. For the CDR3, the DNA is TGCGCCAGCAGCTTGTTCAGGGGCGCCCCAGGGGAGACCCAGTACTTC.

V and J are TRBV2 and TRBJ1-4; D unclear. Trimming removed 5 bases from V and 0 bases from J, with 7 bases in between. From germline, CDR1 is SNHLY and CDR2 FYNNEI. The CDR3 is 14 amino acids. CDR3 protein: CASSSFATNEKLFF. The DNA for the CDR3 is TGTGCCAGCAGTTCATTTGCAACTAATGAAAAACTGTTTTTT.

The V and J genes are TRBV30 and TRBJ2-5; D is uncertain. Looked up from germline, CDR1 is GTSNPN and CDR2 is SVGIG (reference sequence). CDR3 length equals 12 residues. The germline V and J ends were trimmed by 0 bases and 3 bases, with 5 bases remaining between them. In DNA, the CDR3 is TGTGCCTGGAGTGTTATAGAAGAGACCCAGTACTTC. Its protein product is CAWSVIEETQYF.

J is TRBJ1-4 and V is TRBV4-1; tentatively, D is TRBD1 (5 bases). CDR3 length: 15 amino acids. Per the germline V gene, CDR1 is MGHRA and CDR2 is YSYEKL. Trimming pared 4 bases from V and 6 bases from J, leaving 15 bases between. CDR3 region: CASSPGQGVDEKLFF. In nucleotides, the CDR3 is TGCGCCAGCAGCCCCGGACAAGGGGTAGATGAAAAACTGTTTTTT.